This passage covers 22 T cell receptor beta chains from one sample sequenced in a study of OX40 agonist ivuxolimab in advanced cancers. Here immunoSEQ multiplex PCR was the method, and the copy in TCRdb shows in-frame clones only, minus some. The top ten hold about 6% of the sample, which has about 50,000 clones, around 90% seen once. The starting material was CD4+ or CD8+ T cells sorted from blood, obtained in a trial of the OX40 agonist ivuxolimab. The receptor source for this set is an adult with an advanced solid tumor such as melanoma, head and neck, liver or kidney cancer.

CDR3 in DNA: TGTGCCACCAGCAGAGTGGCGGCTGGTACGGTTAATGAGCAGTTCTTC. Translation: CATSRVAAGTVNEQFF. The chain carries TRBV15 and TRBJ2-1; D uncertain. The CDR3 is 16 amino acids. Germline CDR1 reads LNHNV; CDR2 reads YYDKDF (reference sequence). V lost 1 base to trimming and J lost 7 bases, with 17 bases between them.

The chain carries TRBV11-2 and TRBJ2-1; TRBD2 matches 12 bases. CDR3 length: 14 amino acids. CDR1 is SGHAT, CDR2 FQNNGV, per germline. V shed 4 bases and J 10 bases; nucleotides not matched to a gene: 5. The DNA of the CDR3 is TGTGCCAGCAGCTCTAGCGGGGGGGCCTGGGAGCAGTTCTTC. It codes for CASSSSGGAWEQFF. Combining the CDR3 with reference TRBV11-2 and TRBJ2-1 gives the whole variable domain EAGVAQSPRYKIIEKRQSVAFWCNPISGHATLYWYQQILGQGPKLLIQFQNNGVVDDSQLPKDRFSAERLKGVDSTLKIQPAKLEDSAVYLCASSSSGGAWEQFFGPGTRLTVL.

The V and J genes are TRBV19 and TRBJ1-1; possible D gene TRBD1, 5 bases. This CDR3 is 15 amino acids long. The V gene's germline CDR1 is LNHDA and CDR2 SQIVND (reference sequence). Trimming removed 1 base at V and 1 base at J, with 10 bases between. The CDR3 reads CASSIVGGGNTEAFF. Here the CDR3 DNA reads TGTGCCAGTAGTATAGTTGGCGGGGGGAACACTGAAGCTTTCTTT.

The chain uses TRBV5-4 and TRBJ1-1; D remains ambiguous. The CDR3 runs to 13 residues. V shed 0 bases and J shed 1 base, with 4 bases lying between them. The germline V gene has CDR1 SGHNT and CDR2 YYREEE (reference sequence). CDR3 sequence reads: CASSLGGNTEAFF. The CDR3 region has the DNA TGTGCCAGCAGCTTGGGGGGGAACACTGAAGCTTTCTTT.

The gene calls are TRBV7-8 and TRBJ2-7, with TRBD2 identical over 8 bases. The V segment lost 5 bases and the J segment 3 bases; nucleotides outside the gene matches: 9. This CDR3 has 15 amino acids. The germline gives CDR1 SGHVS, CDR2 FQNEAQ. CDR3 sequence reads: CASSQTSGSNYEQYF. The CDR3 bases are TGTGCCAGCAGCCAAACTAGCGGAAGCAACTACGAGCAGTACTTC. The variable domain in full, completed from reference TRBV7-8 and TRBJ2-7, reads GAGVSQSPRYKVAKRGQDVALRCDPISGHVSLFWYQQALGQGPEFLTYFQNEAQLDKSGLPSDRFFAERPEGSVSTLKIQRTQQEDSAVYLCASSQTSGSNYEQYFGPGTRLTVT.

CDR3 residues: CAISELGQEVQFF. CDR3 nucleotide sequence: TGTGCCATCAGTGAGCTGGGACAAGAGGTACAGTTCTTC. This chain joins TRBV10-3 and TRBJ2-1; TRBD1 might be the D (6 bases). Germline V gives CDR1 ENHRY, CDR2 SYGVKD. Trimming pared 2 bases from V and 13 bases from J, leaving 15 bases between. CDR3 length: 13 amino acids.

Here the CDR3 DNA reads TGTGCCAGCAACAATAGGGGGTTTTCCTACGAGCAGTACTTC. It yields the protein CASNNRGFSYEQYF. The chain joins TRBV6-5 to TRBJ2-7; perhaps TRBD1 as D (6 bases). CDR3 length: 14 residues. Trimming cost V 7 bases and J 1 base, with 14 bases left between them. CDR1 and CDR2 (germline): MNHEY, SVGAGI.

The rearrangement uses TRBV27 and TRBJ1-1; D gene unclear. Germline CDR1 is MNHEY and CDR2 is SMNVEV (reference sequence). The CDR3 totals 12 residues. Trimming stripped 4 bases from V and 6 bases from J, with 9 bases between. CDR3 sequence (DNA): TGTGCCAGCAGTTCTCTGCGCGCTGAAGCTTTCTTT. Translating gives CASSSLRAEAFF.

The chain links TRBV28 to TRBJ1-5, with D perhaps TRBD1 (5 bases). Germline V CDR1 and CDR2: MDHEN, SYDVKM. The CDR3 contains 14 residues. Trimming stripped 3 bases from V and 7 bases from J, with 13 bases between. The chain's CDR3 is CASSFGSGSQPQHF. The CDR3 DNA follows: TGTGCCAGCAGTTTCGGGTCAGGGAGCCAGCCCCAGCATTTT.

This clone was recorded once. The chain links TRBV11-1 to TRBJ1-1, with a weak D call TRBD1 (6 bases). CDR1 and CDR2 (germline): SGHAT, FQDESV (reference sequence). This CDR3 has 14 amino acids. The ends were cut back, 1 base at V and 4 bases at J, with 10 bases in the middle. CDR3 nucleotides: TGTGCCAGCAGCTTAGTCTCGGGGGCCACTGAAGCTTTCTTT. Protein: CASSLVSGATEAFF.

The chain uses TRBV4-1 and TRBJ1-2; D gene ambiguous. Trimming removed 6 bases at V and 4 bases at J, with 12 bases between. Germline CDR1 MGHRA, CDR2 YSYEKL. CDR3 length: 13 amino acids. As DNA, the CDR3 is TGCGCCAGCAGAGGCGCCATACTCTATGGCTACACCTTC. Translated: CASRGAILYGYTF.

The genes are TRBV19 and TRBJ1-2; unclear D gene. Trimming pared 5 bases from V and 4 bases from J, leaving 20 bases between. Germline V CDR1 and CDR2: LNHDA, SQIVND (reference sequence). The CDR3 runs 16 residues. The CDR3 coding sequence is TGTGCCAGTAGTCCCGACTATATAATCCAGGCCTATGGCTACACCTTC. This translates into CASSPDYIIQAYGYTF. The variable domain in full, completed from reference TRBV19 and TRBJ1-2, reads DGGITQSPKYLFRKEGQNVTLSCEQNLNHDAMYWYRQDPGQGLRLIYYSQIVNDFQKGDIAEGYSVSREKKESFPLTVTSAQKNPTAFYLCASSPDYIIQAYGYTFGSGTRLTVV.

V is TRBV19 and J is TRBJ1-5; 8 bases map to TRBD1. The CDR3 consists of 15 residues. Germline loops: CDR1 LNHDA, CDR2 SQIVND (reference sequence). The ends lost 7 bases at V and 7 bases at J; junction bases unmatched: 12. CDR3 amino acids: CASIPSGGAEQPQHF. CDR3 nucleotide sequence: TGTGCCAGTATCCCTTCAGGGGGCGCGGAGCAGCCCCAGCATTTT.

The V gene is TRBV2, the J gene TRBJ1-1; D call uncertain. The germline V and J ends were trimmed by 8 bases and 2 bases, with 12 bases remaining between them. The germline V gene encodes CDR1 SNHLY and CDR2 FYNNEI. The CDR3 spans 13 residues. In DNA form, the CDR3 reads TGTGCCAGCGGAAAAAATTTTAACACTGAAGCTTTCTTT. Encoded protein: CASGKNFNTEAFF.

This clone was seen a single time. The rearrangement joins TRBV29-1 to TRBJ2-7; the match to TRBD2 covers 8 bases. Germline trimming cut 6 bases from V and 1 base from J; bases unmatched to any gene: 14. CDR1 and CDR2 (germline): SQVTM, ANQGSEA. This CDR3 is built from 16 residues. Here the CDR3 reads CSVAGLALSISYEQYF. CDR3 bases: TGCAGCGTCGCTGGACTAGCCTTATCTATTTCCTACGAGCAGTACTTC.

This sequence joins TRBV19 and TRBJ1-5; tentatively, D is TRBD1 (5 bases). CDR1 and CDR2 (germline): LNHDA, SQIVND (reference sequence). The CDR3 consists of 16 residues. The V end was cut by 0 bases, the J end by 7 bases, with 16 bases between. The CDR3 DNA reads as TGTGCCAGTAGTATAGATGTTCCTCCGCGGGGCCAGCCCCAGCATTTT. Its translation: CASSIDVPPRGQPQHF.

The chain links TRBV6-1 to TRBJ1-1; D gene uncertain. Trimming removed 2 bases at V and 1 base at J, with 14 bases between. The CDR3 runs 16 residues. The germline V gene encodes CDR1 MNHNS and CDR2 SASEGT. The CDR3 DNA reads as TGTGCCAGCAGTGAATCGGAGGGAACAGCGAACACTGAAGCTTTCTTT. Translation gives CASSESEGTANTEAFF.

This clone was recorded only once. The chain is built from TRBV14 and TRBJ1-1, with TRBD1 matching 11 bases. This CDR3 has 16 amino acids. Germline trimming cut 4 bases from V and 0 bases from J; bases unmatched to any gene: 4. CDR1 SGHDN and CDR2 FVKESK come from the germline V gene. Here the CDR3 reads CASSPRTGGLNTEAFF. Here the CDR3 DNA reads TGTGCCAGCAGCCCGCGGACAGGGGGCCTGAACACTGAAGCTTTCTTT.

This chain uses TRBV19 with TRBJ1-4, with D possibly being TRBD1 (6 bases). The CDR3 length is 15 residues. V lost 6 bases and J 1 base, leaving 12 bases between the germline ends. The V gene's germline CDR1 is LNHDA and CDR2 SQIVND (reference sequence). CDR3 sequence (DNA): TGTGCCAGTAGGGACCTACAGGGAACTAATGAAAAACTGTTTTTT. Protein product: CASRDLQGTNEKLFF.

The chain employs TRBV27 and TRBJ2-1; D gene unclear. Trimming cost V 3 bases and J 1 base, with 7 bases left between them. Germline values: CDR1 MNHEY, CDR2 SMNVEV (reference sequence). The CDR3 runs 14 residues. CDR3 DNA: TGTGCCAGCAGTTTTGAGACTTCCTACAATGAGCAGTTCTTC. This sequence encodes CASSFETSYNEQFF.

CDR3 amino acids: CASHLAGVPNEQFF. CDR3 sequence (DNA): TGTGCCAGTCATCTAGCGGGAGTTCCAAATGAGCAGTTCTTC. This chain joins TRBV6-5 and TRBJ2-1, with 10 bases that match TRBD2. The V gene's germline CDR1 is MNHEY and CDR2 SVGAGI. The CDR3 runs to 14 residues. The V and J ends lost 9 bases and 7 bases, in that order; junction bases with no gene match: 9.

The gene calls are TRBV2 and TRBJ2-7, with a weak D call TRBD2 (6 bases). In germline, CDR1 is SNHLY, CDR2 FYNNEI. This CDR3 is built from 13 residues. Trimming removed 8 bases at V and 1 base at J, with 12 bases between. The CDR3 nucleotides read TGTGCCAGCGGGGACTCTCTTTCCTACGAGCAGTACTTC. Amino acid sequence: CASGDSLSYEQYF.